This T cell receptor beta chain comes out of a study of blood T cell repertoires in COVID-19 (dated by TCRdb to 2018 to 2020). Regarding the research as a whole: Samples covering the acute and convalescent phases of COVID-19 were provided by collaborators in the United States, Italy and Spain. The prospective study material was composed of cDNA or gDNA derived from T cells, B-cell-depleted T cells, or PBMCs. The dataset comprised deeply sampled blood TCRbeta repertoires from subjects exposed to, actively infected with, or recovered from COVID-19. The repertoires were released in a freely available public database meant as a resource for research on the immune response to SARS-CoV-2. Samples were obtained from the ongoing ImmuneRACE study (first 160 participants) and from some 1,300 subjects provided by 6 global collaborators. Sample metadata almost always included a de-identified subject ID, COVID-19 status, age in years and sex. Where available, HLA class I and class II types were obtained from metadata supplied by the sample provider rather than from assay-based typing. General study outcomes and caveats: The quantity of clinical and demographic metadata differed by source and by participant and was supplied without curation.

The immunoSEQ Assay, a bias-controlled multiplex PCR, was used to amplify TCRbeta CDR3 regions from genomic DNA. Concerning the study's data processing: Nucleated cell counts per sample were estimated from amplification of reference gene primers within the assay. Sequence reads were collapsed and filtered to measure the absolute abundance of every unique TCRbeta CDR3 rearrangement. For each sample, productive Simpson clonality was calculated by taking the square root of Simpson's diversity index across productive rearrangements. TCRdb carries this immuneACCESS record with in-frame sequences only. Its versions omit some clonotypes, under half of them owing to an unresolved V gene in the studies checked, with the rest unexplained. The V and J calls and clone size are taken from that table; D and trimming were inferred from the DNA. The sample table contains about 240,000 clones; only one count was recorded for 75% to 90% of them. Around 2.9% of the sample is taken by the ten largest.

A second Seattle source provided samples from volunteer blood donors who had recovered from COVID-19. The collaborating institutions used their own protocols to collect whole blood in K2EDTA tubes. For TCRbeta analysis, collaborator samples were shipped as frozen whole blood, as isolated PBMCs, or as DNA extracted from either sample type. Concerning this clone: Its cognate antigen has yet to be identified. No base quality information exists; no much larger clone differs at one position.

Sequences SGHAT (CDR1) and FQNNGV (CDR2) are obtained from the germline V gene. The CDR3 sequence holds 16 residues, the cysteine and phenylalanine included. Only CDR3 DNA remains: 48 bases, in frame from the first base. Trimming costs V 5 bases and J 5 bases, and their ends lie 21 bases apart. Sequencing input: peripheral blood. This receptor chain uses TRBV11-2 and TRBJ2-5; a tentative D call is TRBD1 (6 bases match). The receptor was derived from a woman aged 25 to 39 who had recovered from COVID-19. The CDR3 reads CASSVQGRDARETQYF. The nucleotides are TGTGCCAGCAGCGTACAGGGAAGGGACGCTCGGGAGACCCAGTACTTC.